This T cell receptor beta chain was recorded in a study of CD8 T cells in Susac syndrome (dated by TCRdb to the late 2010s). Background on the whole study: Of the Susac syndrome patients who were sequenced, about eight were in clinical remission while roughly six had clinically active disease. Susac syndrome patients were therapy-naive, on corticosteroids (some also receiving IVIg), or on IVIg alone at blood withdrawal. Repertoire sequencing was used to test whether CD8+ T cell activation and differentiation in Susac syndrome was antigen driven. The study compared CD8+ T cell repertoire clonality among 11 to 12 healthy donors, about 14 Susac syndrome patients and fewer than 19 multiple sclerosis patients. Overall study results and their limits: The number of individuals in the TCR sequencing and HLA analysis was acknowledged as relatively small. Susac syndrome CD8+ repertoires showed clonal expansion, highest in CD8+ TEMRA cells and greater in clinically active than remitting patients. Looking at Susac-specific public clones, the researchers identified over 15 in the total CD8+ repertoire and several in the CD8+ TEMRA repertoire.

Worth noting for this clonotype: The antigen this receptor binds is unknown. Per-nucleotide qualities are absent, and no much larger clonotype sits a single base away.

RNA was extracted with the RNeasy kit and about 0.5 to 1 ug was reverse transcribed using random hexamers. The immunoSEQ multiplex PCR assay, covering 54 Vbeta and 13 Jbeta segments, was used to amplify TCR beta CDR3 regions. To correct PCR amplification bias, a synthetic template baseline was used for both primer optimization and computational correction. From the authors' description of their analysis: Reads were assigned to V, D and J genes according to IMGT and analyzed in immunoSEQ Analyzer, with only productive sequences retained. Clonality was computed as one minus Shannon entropy normalized by log2 of the number of productive unique sequences. For each patient and control, public and private clones were evaluated among the 100 most prevalent clones. Clones were defined as Susac-specific if absent from the healthy and MS cohorts, from 900 to 1,200 published viral clones and from other ImmuneACCESS disease sequences. The raw public reads went through TCRdb reprocessing: fastp at Q25, MiXCR clone calling, in-frame beta chains kept. Each record represents a unique CDR3 protein, reported with the most common genes and DNA among its rows. TCRdb's processing, not the study's, gives the V and J calls here. Counted in this sample were roughly 130,000 distinct CDR3 sequences; over 90% of them appeared once. The biggest ten clones account for 0.28% of the sample.

From the cysteine up to the phenylalanine, the CDR3 has a length of 17 residues. The retained sequence is limited to the CDR3, 51 bases, with the frame set at the first base. The germline V gene (reference sequence) provides CDR1 SEHNR and CDR2 FQNEAQ. The junction shows trimming of 1 base on V and 3 bases on J, and the gene matches do not reach 7 bases of it. Peripheral blood CD8+ and CD4+ T cells from healthy donors, Susac syndrome patients and multiple sclerosis patients were profiled using high-throughput TCR beta sequencing. Recently defined diagnostic criteria for definite or probable disease were met by the Susac syndrome patients. Bulk CD8+ and CD4+ T cells were purified by magnetic negative isolation, whereas CD8+ TEMRA cells were enriched by FACS. Blood was collected in EDTA tubes and processed within 24 hours, with PBMCs isolated through density gradient centrifugation. PBMCs destined for TCR sequencing were cryopreserved in liquid nitrogen and later thawed in a 37 °C water bath. The sorted or isolated CD4+, CD8+ and CD8+ TEMRA cells reached a purity of at least 90%.

Source material: CD8+ T cells from PBMCs. This chain is built from TRBV7-9 and TRBJ1-1; TRBD1 matches 11 bases in the middle. This TCR was recovered from a human donor with Susac syndrome. The CDR3 amino acid sequence is: CASSLDFPGQGDTEAFF. The nucleotides read TGTGCCAGCAGCTTAGATTTCCCGGGACAGGGGGACACTGAAGCTTTCTTT.